This T cell receptor (beta chain) was recovered during a study of shared clonotypes between healthy human individuals. Points from the study as a whole: When compared with the clonotypes that were shared by all four sorted-subset donors, the non-shared clonotypes turned out to have lower generation probabilities.

In the case of this clone: The antigen is undetermined.

Positively selected for CCR7, the CD45RO-negative cells used as naive CD8 cells excluded terminally differentiated effector memory CD45RA+ cells. Adults of Caucasian background living in Nashville, Tennessee made up all donors. Germline loops: CDR1 MDHEN, CDR2 SYDVKM. The CDR3 runs 12 residues. Deletions cut 4 bases from V and 6 bases from J, with 10 bases between. Sequenced by immunoSEQ multiplex PCR; TCRdb stores in-frame clones only, minus some. The data show some 630,000 clones, about 96% seen once. Sequencing was performed on naive CD8+ T cells sorted from blood. This sequence was found in a woman aged 30 to 39 in good health. J is TRBJ2-7 and V is TRBV28, with D possibly matching TRBD1 (6 bases). The CDR3 loop is CASSSNRVEQYF. The CDR3 DNA reads TGTGCCAGCAGTTCCAACAGGGTCGAGCAGTACTTC.